The clone carrying this T cell receptor (beta chain) was seen a single time. The data are from a study of regulatory T cells in long-lasting Graves disease. Trimming cost V 4 bases and J 5 bases, with 12 bases left between them. Germline V gives CDR1 SGHDT, CDR2 YYEEEE. There are 13 residues in the CDR3. For TCR beta, libraries came from iRepertoire HTBI primers and Arm-PCR of CDR3 regions. From the multiplex PCR reads, TCRdb called clonotypes with MiXCR, one entry per CDR3 protein. Here the sample spans some 430,000 distinct CDR3 sequences, roughly 21% being singletons. Time point in this sample: persistent/refractory GD, antithyroid drugs over 5 years with positive TRAb. After RNA was extracted from PBMCs, the TCR library was made from it.

The sample was peripheral blood mononuclear cells (PBMCs), taken when the disease was refractory, from a patient treated with antithyroid drugs. The source is a female donor with Graves disease. The chain employs TRBV5-6 and TRBJ2-5; D gene ambiguous. CDR3 in amino acids: CASSPLEWETQYF. DNA of the CDR3: TGTGCCAGCAGCCCCCTCGAGTGGGAGACCCAGTACTTC.